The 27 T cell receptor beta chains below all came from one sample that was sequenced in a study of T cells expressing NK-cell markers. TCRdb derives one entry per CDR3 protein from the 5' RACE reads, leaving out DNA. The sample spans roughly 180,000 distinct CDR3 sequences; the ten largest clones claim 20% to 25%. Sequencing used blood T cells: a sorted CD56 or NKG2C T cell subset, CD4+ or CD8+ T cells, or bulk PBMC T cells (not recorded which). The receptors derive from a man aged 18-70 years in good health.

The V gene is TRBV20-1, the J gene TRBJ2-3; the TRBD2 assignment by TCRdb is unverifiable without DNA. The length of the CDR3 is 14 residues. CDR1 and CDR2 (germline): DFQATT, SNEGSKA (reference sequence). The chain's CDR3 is CSARTSGEIDTQYF.

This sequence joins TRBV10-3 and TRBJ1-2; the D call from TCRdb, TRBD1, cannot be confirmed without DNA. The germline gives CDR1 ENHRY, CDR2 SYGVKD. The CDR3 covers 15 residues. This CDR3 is CAIGGMWQGADGYTF.

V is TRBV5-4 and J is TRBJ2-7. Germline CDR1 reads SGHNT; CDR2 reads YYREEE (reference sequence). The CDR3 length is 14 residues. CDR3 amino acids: CASSLDKGGYEQYF.

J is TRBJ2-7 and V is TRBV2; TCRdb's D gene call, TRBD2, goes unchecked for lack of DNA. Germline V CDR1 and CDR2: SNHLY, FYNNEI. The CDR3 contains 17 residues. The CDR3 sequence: CASSEAGTSGGNHEQYF.

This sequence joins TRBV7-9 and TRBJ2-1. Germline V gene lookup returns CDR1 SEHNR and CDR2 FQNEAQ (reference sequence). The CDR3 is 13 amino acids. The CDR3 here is CASSAPYYNEQFF.

The CDR3 reads CASSLKRELNEAFF. The genes are TRBV5-1 and TRBJ1-1. The CDR3 has 14 amino acids. Germline V CDR1 and CDR2: SGHRS, YFSETQ.

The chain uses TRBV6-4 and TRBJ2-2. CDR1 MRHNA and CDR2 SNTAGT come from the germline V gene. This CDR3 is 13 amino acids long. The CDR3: CASSDRNTGELFF.

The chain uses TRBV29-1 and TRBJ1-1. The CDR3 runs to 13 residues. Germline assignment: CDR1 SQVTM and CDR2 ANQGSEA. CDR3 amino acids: CSVYPTSNTEAFF.

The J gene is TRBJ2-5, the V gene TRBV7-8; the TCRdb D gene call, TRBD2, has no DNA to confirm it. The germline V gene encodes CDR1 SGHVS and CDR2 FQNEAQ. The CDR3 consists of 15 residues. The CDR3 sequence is CASSLWPSLQETQYF.

The CDR3 loop is CASNLMIGPMNTEAFF. The chain recombines TRBV7-9 with TRBJ1-1. The V gene's germline CDR1 is SEHNR and CDR2 FQNEAQ (reference sequence). The CDR3 has 16 amino acids.

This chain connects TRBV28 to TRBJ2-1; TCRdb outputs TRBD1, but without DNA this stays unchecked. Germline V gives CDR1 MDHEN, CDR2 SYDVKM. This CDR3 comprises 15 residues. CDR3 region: CASSPDREKYNEQFF. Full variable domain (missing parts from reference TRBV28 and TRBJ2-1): DVKVTQSSRYLVKRTGEKVFLECVQDMDHENMFWYRQDPGLGLRLIYFSYDVKMKEKGDIPEGYSVSREKKERFSLILESASTNQTSMYLCASSPDREKYNEQFFGPGTRLTVL.

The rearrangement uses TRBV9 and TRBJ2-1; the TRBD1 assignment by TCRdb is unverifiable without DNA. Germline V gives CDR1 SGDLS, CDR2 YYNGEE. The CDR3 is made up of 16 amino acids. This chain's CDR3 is CASSAPTGSFDNEQFF.

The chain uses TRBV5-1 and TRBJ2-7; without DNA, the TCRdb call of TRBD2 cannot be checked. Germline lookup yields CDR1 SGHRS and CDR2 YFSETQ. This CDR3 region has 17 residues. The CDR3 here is CASSLSLAGSPPYEQYF.

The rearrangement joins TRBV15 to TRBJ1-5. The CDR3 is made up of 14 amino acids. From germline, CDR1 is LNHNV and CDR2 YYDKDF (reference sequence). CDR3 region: CATSRDSVNQPQHF.

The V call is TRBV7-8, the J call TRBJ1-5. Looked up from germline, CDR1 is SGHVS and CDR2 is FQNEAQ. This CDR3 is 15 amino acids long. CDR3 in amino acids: CASSLDAEFYQPQHF.

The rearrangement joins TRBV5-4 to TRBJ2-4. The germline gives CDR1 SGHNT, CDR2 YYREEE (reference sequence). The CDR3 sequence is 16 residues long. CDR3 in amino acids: CASSGTPSVDKNIQYF.

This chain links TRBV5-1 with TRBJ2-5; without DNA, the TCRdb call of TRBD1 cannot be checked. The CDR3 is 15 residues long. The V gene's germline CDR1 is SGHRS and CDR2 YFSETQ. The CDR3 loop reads CASSYLTGGQETQYF.

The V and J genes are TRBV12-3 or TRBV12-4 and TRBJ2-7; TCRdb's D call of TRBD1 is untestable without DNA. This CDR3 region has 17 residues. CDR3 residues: CASSFTGGLGSSYEQYF.

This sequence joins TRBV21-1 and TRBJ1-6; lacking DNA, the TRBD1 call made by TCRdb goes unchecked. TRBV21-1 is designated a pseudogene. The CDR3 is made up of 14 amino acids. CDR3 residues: CASSHDRGGSPLHF.

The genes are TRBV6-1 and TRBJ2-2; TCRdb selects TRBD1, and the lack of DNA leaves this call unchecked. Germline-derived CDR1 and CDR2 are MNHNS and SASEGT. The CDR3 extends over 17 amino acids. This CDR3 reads CASSTRDRGLWTGELFF.

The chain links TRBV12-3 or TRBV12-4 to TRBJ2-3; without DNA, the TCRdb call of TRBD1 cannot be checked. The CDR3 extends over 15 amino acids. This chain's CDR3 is CASSLTGASTDTQYF.

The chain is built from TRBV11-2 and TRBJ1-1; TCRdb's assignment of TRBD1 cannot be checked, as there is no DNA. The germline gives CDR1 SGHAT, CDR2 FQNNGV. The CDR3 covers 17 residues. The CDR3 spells CASSLDTGTGANTEAFF.

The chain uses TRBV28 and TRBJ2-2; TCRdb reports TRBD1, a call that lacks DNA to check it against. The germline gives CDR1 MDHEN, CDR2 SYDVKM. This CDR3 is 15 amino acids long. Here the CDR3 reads CATLRRTTNTGELFF. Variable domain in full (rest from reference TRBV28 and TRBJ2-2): DVKVTQSSRYLVKRTGEKVFLECVQDMDHENMFWYRQDPGLGLRLIYFSYDVKMKEKGDIPEGYSVSREKKERFSLILESASTNQTSMYLCATLRRTTNTGELFFGEGSRLTVL.

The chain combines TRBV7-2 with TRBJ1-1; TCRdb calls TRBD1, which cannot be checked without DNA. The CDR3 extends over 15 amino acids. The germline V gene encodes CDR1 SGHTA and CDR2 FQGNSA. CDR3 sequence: CASSSEYLGGTEAFF. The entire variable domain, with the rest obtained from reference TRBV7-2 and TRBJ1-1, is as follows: GAGVSQSPSNKVTEKGKDVELRCDPISGHTALYWYRQSLGQGLEFLIYFQGNSAPDKSGLPSDRFSAERTGGSVSTLTIQRTQQEDSAVYLCASSSEYLGGTEAFFGQGTRLTVV.

CDR3 residues: CASSLLAGGTDEQYF. This chain uses TRBV7-6 with TRBJ2-7; TCRdb's D call, TRBD2, is unchecked because there is no DNA. The CDR3 consists of 15 residues. From germline, CDR1 is SGHVS and CDR2 FNYEAQ.

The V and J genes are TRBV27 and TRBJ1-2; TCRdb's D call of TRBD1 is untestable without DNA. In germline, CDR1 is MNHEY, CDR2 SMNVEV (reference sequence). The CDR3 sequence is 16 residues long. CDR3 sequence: CASSFIPLGRVGGYTF.

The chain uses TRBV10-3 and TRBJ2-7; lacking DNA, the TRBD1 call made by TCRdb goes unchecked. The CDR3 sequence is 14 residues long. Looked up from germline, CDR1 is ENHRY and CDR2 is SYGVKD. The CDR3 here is CAIWSGTLTSEQYF.